This T cell receptor beta chain derives from a study of T cell responses to AZD1222 COVID-19 vaccine. Study summary: Pooled in the analysis were second doses at about 4 or about 12 weeks. Findings and caveats of the study: Sampled repertoires all dated from after the peak T cell response. There were vaccine-associated CD4 TCRs across spike, dominant at 160-218 and 743-854.

Concerning this clone: Its specificity is not known.

Trimming took 0 bases from V and 2 from J, leaving 8 bases between them. This CDR3 contains 14 residues. Looked up from germline, CDR1 is SGHDT and CDR2 is YYEEEE. Assay used: immunoSEQ multiplex PCR; TCRdb lists only in-frame clones, some missing. The sample shows 95,000 to 150,000 clones, over 75% of them seen only once. The sample was peripheral blood, taken on day 0 of AZD1222 vaccination. The chain employs TRBV5-6 and TRBJ1-1; no clear D gene. The receptor was derived from an adult in good health. Here the CDR3 reads CASSLERRNTEAFF. In DNA, the CDR3 is TGTGCCAGCAGCTTGGAACGGCGAAACACTGAAGCTTTCTTT.